The clone carrying this TCR beta chain appeared a few times. V lost 5 bases to trimming and J lost 0 bases; unmatched junction nucleotides: 20. In germline, CDR1 is SGHAT, CDR2 FQNNGV. The CDR3 totals 22 residues. This record comes from a study of blood T cells in healthy people across ages. Primed by a sample-barcoded 5' primer and a J-beta primer mix, a second PCR proceeded for roughly 7 to 11 cycles. TCRdb re-derived calls from the 5' RACE reads in MiXCR, one entry per CDR3 protein. Of just over 800,000 distinct CDR3 sequences in the sample, under 80% were seen once. This rearrangement joins TRBV11-2 to TRBJ2-3, with 13 bases aligning to TRBD2. This sequence originates from a man in his thirties or forties in good health. Material: blood. The CDR3 is CASSPETGTSGVLLKSTDTQYF. CDR3 nucleotide sequence: TGTGCCAGCAGCCCAGAAACCGGGACTAGCGGGGTCCTCCTTAAAAGCACAGATACGCAGTATTTT.